This TCR beta chain was documented in a study of blood T cell repertoires in COVID-19. Background on the study: COVID-19 samples, acute and convalescent, were from the United States, Italy and Spain. The cDNA or gDNA used as material had been derived from T cells, B-cell-depleted T cells, or PBMCs.

Original handling: From reference gene primer amplification, estimates of nucleated cell counts were derived. Repertoires were generated with immunoSEQ multiplex PCR, while TCRdb's copy carries only in-frame clones and drops some. The V and J calls and the clone size are those of that table, but D and trimming were determined from the DNA. The sample has approximately 150,000 clones; more than 75% are singletons. CDR3 length: 16 residues. Germline V gene sequence: CDR1 LGHNA, CDR2 YSLEER. Trimming took 0 bases from V and 6 from J, leaving 17 bases between them. The origin of this receptor is a woman in her 50s with acute or convalescent COVID-19. The J gene is TRBJ1-1, the V gene TRBV4-3; D gene uncertain. Sequenced sample: peripheral blood. The chain's CDR3 is CASSQEVFGGVAEAFF. In nucleotides, the CDR3 is TGCGCCAGCAGCCAAGAGGTTTTTGGCGGGGTCGCTGAAGCTTTCTTT.